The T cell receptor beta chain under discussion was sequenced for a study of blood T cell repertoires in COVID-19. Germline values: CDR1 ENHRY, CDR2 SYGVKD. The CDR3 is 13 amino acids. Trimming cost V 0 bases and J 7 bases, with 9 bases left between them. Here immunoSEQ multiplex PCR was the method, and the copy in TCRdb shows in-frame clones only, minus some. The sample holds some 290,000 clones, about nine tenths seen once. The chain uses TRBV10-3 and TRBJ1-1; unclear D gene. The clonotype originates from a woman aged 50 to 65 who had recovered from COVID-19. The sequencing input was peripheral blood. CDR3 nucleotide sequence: TGTGCCATCAGTGAGTCGCCCCGGGGTGAAGCTTTCTTT. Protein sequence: CAISESPRGEAFF.